This T cell receptor beta chain was recovered during a study of lymphopenia after photon versus proton radiotherapy. Study-wide findings and caveats: Post-nadir TCR diversity decline inversely tracked overall survival among those who died. Relative stability marked proton patients; photon patients lost diversity and naive cells. Better survival with proton therapy was suggested as possible, not demonstrated. Post-nadir diversity loss with photons came from oligoclonal expansion, particularly CD8+ Temra cells.

About this clone: What it binds is not known.

Libraries were prepared by immunoSEQ multiplex PCR; TCRdb keeps only in-frame clonotypes and omits some of them. The top ten clones hold about 2.5% of a sample with under 80,000 clones, around 88% of them seen once. There are 15 residues in the CDR3. J gave up 6 bases and V 0 bases, and 2 bases lay outside the gene matches. Germline CDR1 SGDLS, CDR2 YYNGEE. The chain links TRBV9 to TRBJ1-6; 8 bases align to TRBD1. The sequence was obtained from a man aged 35-49 years with gastric cancer. Sequencing used peripheral blood, obtained from a patient treated with photon-based radiotherapy. The DNA for the CDR3 is TGTGCCAGCAGCGTAGGGGACAGGCCTAATTCACCCCTCCACTTT. Protein product: CASSVGDRPNSPLHF.